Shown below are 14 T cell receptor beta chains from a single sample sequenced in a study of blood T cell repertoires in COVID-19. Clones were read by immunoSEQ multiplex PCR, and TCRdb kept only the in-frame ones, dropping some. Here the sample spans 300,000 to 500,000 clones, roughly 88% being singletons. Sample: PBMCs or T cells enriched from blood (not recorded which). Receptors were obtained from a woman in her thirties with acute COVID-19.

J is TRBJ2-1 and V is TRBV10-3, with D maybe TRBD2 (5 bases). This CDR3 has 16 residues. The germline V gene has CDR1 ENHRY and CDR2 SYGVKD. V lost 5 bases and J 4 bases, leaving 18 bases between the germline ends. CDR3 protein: CAISNLGLARYNEQFF. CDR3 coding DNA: TGTGCCATCAGTAACCTCGGCCTAGCCCGTTACAATGAGCAGTTCTTC.

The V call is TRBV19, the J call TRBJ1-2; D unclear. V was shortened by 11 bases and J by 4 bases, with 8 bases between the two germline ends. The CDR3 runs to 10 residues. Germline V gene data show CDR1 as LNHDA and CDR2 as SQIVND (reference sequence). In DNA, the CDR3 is TGTGCCCGCGACACCTATGGCTACACCTTC. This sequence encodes CARDTYGYTF. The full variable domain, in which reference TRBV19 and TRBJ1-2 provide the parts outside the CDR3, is DGGITQSPKYLFRKEGQNVTLSCEQNLNHDAMYWYRQDPGQGLRLIYYSQIVNDFQKGDIAEGYSVSREKKESFPLTVTSAQKNPTAFYLCARDTYGYTFGSGTRLTVV.

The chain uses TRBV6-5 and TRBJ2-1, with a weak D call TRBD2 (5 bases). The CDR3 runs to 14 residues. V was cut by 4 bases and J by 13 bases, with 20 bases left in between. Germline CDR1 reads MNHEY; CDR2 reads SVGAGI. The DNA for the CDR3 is TGTGCCAGCAGTTTAGGCCGGGATTCATACTCCCAGTTCTTC. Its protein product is CASSLGRDSYSQFF.

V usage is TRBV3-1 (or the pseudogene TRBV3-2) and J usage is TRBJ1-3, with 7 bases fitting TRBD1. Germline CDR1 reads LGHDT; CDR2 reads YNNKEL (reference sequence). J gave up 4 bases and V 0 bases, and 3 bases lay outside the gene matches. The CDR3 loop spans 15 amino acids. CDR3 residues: CASSQERTGGNTIYF. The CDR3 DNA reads TGTGCCAGCAGCCAAGAACGGACAGGAGGAAACACCATATATTTT.

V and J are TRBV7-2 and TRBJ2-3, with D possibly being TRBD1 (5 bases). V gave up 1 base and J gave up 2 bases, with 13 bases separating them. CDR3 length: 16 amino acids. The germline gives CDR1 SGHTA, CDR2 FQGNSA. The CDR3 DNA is TGTGCCAGCAGCTTAGAACAGGCTATTGCCACAGATACGCAGTATTTT. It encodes CASSLEQAIATDTQYF.

For the CDR3, the DNA is TGTGCCAGCAGTAGACAGGCATTGAGGACGACGAACACTGAAGCTTTCTTT. Amino acid sequence: CASSRQALRTTNTEAFF. V and J are TRBV6-2 or TRBV6-3 and TRBJ1-1; D possibly corresponds to TRBD1 (6 bases). Trimming pared 5 bases from V and 1 base from J, leaving 20 bases between. Germline CDR1 MNHEY, CDR2 SVGEGT. This CDR3 has 17 residues.

CDR3 sequence (DNA): TGTGCCAGCAGCCCGCGGACAGGGCAGTCAGAGACCCAGTACTTC. Protein: CASSPRTGQSETQYF. The chain links TRBV3-1 (or the pseudogene TRBV3-2) to TRBJ2-5; 8 bases align to TRBD1. V shed 4 bases, J shed 4 bases, and the junction held 8 bases outside the gene matches. CDR1 and CDR2 (germline): LGHDT, YNNKEL (reference sequence). The CDR3 is made up of 15 amino acids.

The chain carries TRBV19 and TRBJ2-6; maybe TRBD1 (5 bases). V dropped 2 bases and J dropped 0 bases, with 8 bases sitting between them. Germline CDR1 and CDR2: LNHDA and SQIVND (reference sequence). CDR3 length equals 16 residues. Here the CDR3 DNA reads TGTGCCAGTAGTATACAGGGCCACTCTGGGGCCAACGTCCTGACTTTC. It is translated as CASSIQGHSGANVLTF.

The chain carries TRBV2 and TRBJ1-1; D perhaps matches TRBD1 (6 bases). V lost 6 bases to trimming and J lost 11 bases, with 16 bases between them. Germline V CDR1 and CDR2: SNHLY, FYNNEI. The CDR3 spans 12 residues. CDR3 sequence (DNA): TGTGCCAGCAGCGCCACAGGGACGGGGGCTTTCTTT. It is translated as CASSATGTGAFF. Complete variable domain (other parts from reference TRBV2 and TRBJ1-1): EPEVTQTPSHQVTQMGQEVILRCVPISNHLYFYWYRQILGQKVEFLVSFYNNEISEKSEIFDDQFSVERPDGSNFTLKIRSTKLEDSAMYFCASSATGTGAFFGQGTRLTVV.

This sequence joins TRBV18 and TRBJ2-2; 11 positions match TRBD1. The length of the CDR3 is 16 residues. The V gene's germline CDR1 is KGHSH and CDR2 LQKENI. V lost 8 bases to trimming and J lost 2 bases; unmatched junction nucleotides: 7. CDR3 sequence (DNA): TGTGCCAGCGCCTCGGGACAGGGGGAAAACACCGGGGAGCTGTTTTTT. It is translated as CASASGQGENTGELFF.

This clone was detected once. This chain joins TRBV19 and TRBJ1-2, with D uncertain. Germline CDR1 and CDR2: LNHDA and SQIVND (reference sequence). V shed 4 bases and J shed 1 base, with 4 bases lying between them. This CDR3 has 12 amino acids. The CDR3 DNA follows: TGTGCCAGTAGTACTCTTAACTATGGCTACACCTTC. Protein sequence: CASSTLNYGYTF.

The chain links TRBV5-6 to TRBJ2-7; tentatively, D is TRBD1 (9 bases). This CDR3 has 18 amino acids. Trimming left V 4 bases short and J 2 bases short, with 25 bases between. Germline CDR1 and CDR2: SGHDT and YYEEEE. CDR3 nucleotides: TGTGCCAGCAGCCCCGGGACAGGGTGGAGCGGGGGTACCTACGAGCAGTACTTC. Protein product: CASSPGTGWSGGTYEQYF.

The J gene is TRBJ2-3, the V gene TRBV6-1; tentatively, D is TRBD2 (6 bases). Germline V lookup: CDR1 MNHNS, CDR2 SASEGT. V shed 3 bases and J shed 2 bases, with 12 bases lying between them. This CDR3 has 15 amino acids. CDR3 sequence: CASSEWRGSTDTQYF. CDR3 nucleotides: TGTGCCAGCAGTGAGTGGCGGGGATCCACAGATACGCAGTATTTT.

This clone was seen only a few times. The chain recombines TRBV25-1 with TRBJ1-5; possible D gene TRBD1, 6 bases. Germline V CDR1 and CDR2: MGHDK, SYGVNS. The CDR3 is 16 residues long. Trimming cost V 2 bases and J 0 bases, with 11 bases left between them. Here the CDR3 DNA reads TGTGCCAGCAGTGAAGGGACAATCTATAGCAATCAGCCCCAGCATTTT. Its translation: CASSEGTIYSNQPQHF.